One sample yielded the 13 T cell receptor beta chains listed below, sequenced in a study of blood T cells in healthy people across ages. Through a sample-barcoded 5' primer and a J-beta primer mix, a second PCR was run for about 6 to 11 cycles. TCRdb processed the 5' RACE reads anew with MiXCR; each CDR3 protein has one entry. The data hold around 1,500,000 distinct CDR3 sequences, with 40% to 50% observed a single time. The specimen sequenced was blood. All receptors derive from a woman aged 18-29 years in good health.

The chain uses TRBV5-1 and TRBJ1-2; D might be TRBD1 (5 bases). Trimming removed 4 bases at V and 7 bases at J, with 17 bases between. Germline CDR1 reads SGHRS; CDR2 reads YFSETQ. The CDR3 loop spans 14 amino acids. The CDR3 sequence: CASSPGAGTGGYTF. CDR3 nucleotides: TGCGCCAGCAGCCCCGGGGCCGGGACGGGTGGCTACACCTTC.

In its sample, this clonotype was seen a few times. CDR3 bases: TGCAGCGTTGATACAGGCCTGAACACTGAAGCTTTCTTT. It translates to CSVDTGLNTEAFF. The chain has TRBV29-1 and TRBJ1-1, with D possibly matching TRBD1 (5 bases). Deletions cut 3 bases from V and 0 bases from J, with 8 bases between. The germline gives CDR1 SQVTM, CDR2 ANQGSEA. The CDR3 runs to 13 residues. Drawing the rest from reference TRBV29-1 and TRBJ1-1, the complete variable domain is SAVISQKPSRDICQRGTSLTIQCQVDSQVTMMFWYRQQPGQSLTLIATANQGSEATYESGFVIDKFPISRPNLTFSTLTVSNMSPEDSSIYLCSVDTGLNTEAFFGQGTRLTVV.

This sequence joins TRBV10-3 and TRBJ1-4; D unresolved. Trimming shortened V by 0 bases and J by 7 bases, and 15 bases separated the two germline ends. Germline-derived CDR1 and CDR2 are ENHRY and SYGVKD. This CDR3 is 16 amino acids long. The CDR3 protein is CAISESVRGVGEKLFF. CDR3 sequence (DNA): TGTGCCATCAGTGAGTCGGTTCGGGGTGTGGGTGAAAAACTGTTTTTT.

The V and J genes are TRBV6-6 and TRBJ1-1; 9 nucleotides line up with TRBD1. V was clipped by 2 bases and J by 5 bases; unmatched bases: 6. The CDR3 has 15 residues. Looked up from germline, CDR1 is MNHNY and CDR2 is SVGAGI (reference sequence). CDR3 coding DNA: TGTGCCAGCAGTTACCTAGGGACAGGGATAACTGAAGCTTTCTTT. Translation: CASSYLGTGITEAFF.

Written as DNA, the CDR3 is TGTGCCACCAGTGATTCCCGGGTTTTAGCCTACGAGCAGTACTTC. It translates to CATSDSRVLAYEQYF. V is TRBV24-1 and J is TRBJ2-7, with D uncertain. The V end lost 2 bases, the J end lost 2 bases, and 12 bases lay between the germline ends. The germline V gene encodes CDR1 KGHDR and CDR2 SFDVKD. The CDR3 is made up of 15 amino acids.

The chain has TRBV27 and TRBJ1-5; D not resolved. This CDR3 is built from 13 residues. Trimming took off 0 bases at V and 9 bases at J, with 9 bases between the two ends. Germline CDR1 reads MNHEY; CDR2 reads SMNVEV (reference sequence). CDR3 bases: TGTGCCAGCAGTTTATCGGCAGACACGCCCCAGCATTTT. Encoded protein: CASSLSADTPQHF.

The V gene is TRBV4-1, the J gene TRBJ1-1, with 9 positions matching TRBD1. Unmatched junction bases numbered 3, after V lost 4 bases and J lost 3 bases. Per the germline V gene, CDR1 is MGHRA and CDR2 is YSYEKL. The length of the CDR3 is 14 residues. The CDR3 here is CASSRRQGDTEAFF. The CDR3 DNA sequence: TGCGCCAGCAGCCGGAGACAGGGGGACACTGAAGCTTTCTTT.

This clonotype was observed a handful of times. The chain employs TRBV3-1 and TRBJ2-7, with unresolved D. The J call may not be correct, given that the DNA end is closer to TRBJ2-5. The CDR3 spans 14 residues. Germline loops: CDR1 LGHDT, CDR2 YNNKEL (reference sequence). The CDR3 sequence is CASSSPTDSETQYF. In DNA form, the CDR3 reads TGTGCCAGCAGCAGTCCCACAGATTCGGAGACCCAGTACTTC.

This clonotype has a handful of counts. This chain links TRBV15 with TRBJ2-6, with a weak D call TRBD2 (6 bases). Germline CDR1 reads LNHNV; CDR2 reads YYDKDF (reference sequence). The CDR3 has 17 residues. The ends were cut back, 7 bases at V and 0 bases at J, with 16 bases in the middle. CDR3 sequence reads: CATTPTRADSGANVLTF. CDR3 coding DNA: TGTGCCACCACCCCGACTAGAGCTGACTCTGGGGCCAACGTCCTGACTTTC. The entire variable domain, with the rest obtained from reference TRBV15 and TRBJ2-6, is as follows: DAMVIQNPRYQVTQFGKPVTLSCSQTLNHNVMYWYQQKSSQAPKLLFHYYDKDFNNEADTPDNFQSRRPNTSFCFLDIRSPGLGDTAMYLCATTPTRADSGANVLTFGAGSRLTVL.

This clonotype was found a few times. In DNA form, the CDR3 reads TGTGCCAGCAGTGAAGGGACATGGCGGCAGGCTGAAGCTTTCTTT. Translation gives CASSEGTWRQAEAFF. The gene calls are TRBV6-1 and TRBJ1-1; D possibly corresponds to TRBD1 (5 bases). The CDR3 is 15 amino acids. In germline, CDR1 is MNHNS, CDR2 SASEGT. The V and J ends lost 1 base and 6 bases respectively, with 15 bases between them.

This clonotype was observed a handful of times. The junction departs from germline at one end; a sequencing error may be responsible. The chain recombines TRBV10-2 with TRBJ2-1; TRBD2 might be the D (7 bases). The length of the CDR3 is 13 residues. Germline CDR1 is WSHSY and CDR2 is SAAADI. CDR3 amino acids: CASSAGGVRERFF. The CDR3 DNA sequence: TGCGCCAGCAGTGCGGGGGGCGTCCGGGAGCGGTTCTTC.

V gene TRBV6-2 or TRBV6-3 combines with J gene TRBJ2-5, with 10 positions matching TRBD1. The CDR3 consists of 16 residues. V trimming: 8 bases; J trimming: 11 bases; junction bases outside the gene matches: 20. The V gene's germline CDR1 is MNHEY and CDR2 SVGEGT. The CDR3, as DNA: TGTGCCAGCCAGACTAGAGGACAGGGGGATCGGGATGAGCAGTACTTC. Its protein product is CASQTRGQGDRDEQYF.

The chain links TRBV5-5 to TRBJ1-5; 9 bases fit TRBD1. The CDR3 extends over 16 amino acids. CDR1 is SGHKS, CDR2 YYEKEE, per germline (reference sequence). Trimming cost V 4 bases and J 8 bases; bases outside gene matches: 13. CDR3 DNA sequence: TGTGCCAGCAGCCGGGACAGGGCCTCTCCTGGGGAGCCCCAGCATTTT. Its protein is CASSRDRASPGEPQHF.